The source of this T cell receptor (beta chain) is a study of blood T cell repertoires in COVID-19. Study summary: T cells, B-cell-depleted T cells, or PBMCs provided the cDNA or gDNA that served as material.

Measured with immunoSEQ multiplex PCR; TCRdb has only the in-frame clones, and not every one. The sample has about 100,000 clones; around 90% are singletons. Germline CDR1 is MNHNY and CDR2 is SVGAGI (reference sequence). The CDR3 sequence is 15 residues long. The V segment lost 5 bases and the J segment 7 bases; nucleotides outside the gene matches: 10. The material sequenced was peripheral blood. This clonotype was sampled from a human donor in a cohort sampled during active COVID-19. This chain joins TRBV6-6 and TRBJ1-1; 10 bases align to TRBD1. The CDR3, as DNA: TGTGCCAGCAGTCCGCGGACAGGGGGTAAAGTTGAAGCTTTCTTT. Its protein product is CASSPRTGGKVEAFF.